Below are 31 T cell receptor beta chains sequenced from a single sample in a study of cytomegalovirus exposure and HLA in healthy donors. PCR primers comprised 60 Vbeta and 13 Jbeta primers. TCRdb's table, derived via immunoSEQ multiplex PCR, lists solely in-frame clones and lacks some. The table lists 150,000 to 200,000 clones, about 65% of them singletons. Sequenced sample: PBMCs. The receptors derive from a girl aged 5-17 years in good health and CMV-seronegative.

This sequence joins TRBV28 and TRBJ2-1, with TRBD1 as a possible D gene (5 bases). The CDR3 has 13 residues. With 6 bases removed from V and 8 bases from J, the gap between germline ends came to 14 bases. The germline V gene encodes CDR1 MDHEN and CDR2 SYDVKM. The DNA of the CDR3 is TGTGCCAGCAGCACCAACGGCAGGGATGAGCAGTTCTTC. This sequence encodes CASSTNGRDEQFF.

The V gene is TRBV27, the J gene TRBJ2-5, with D hard to call. The DNA end is a closer match to TRBJ2-7, so the J assignment may be wrong. The CDR3 is 11 amino acids. The germline V gene encodes CDR1 MNHEY and CDR2 SMNVEV (reference sequence). CDR3 residues: CASSPSYEQYF. In DNA form, the CDR3 reads TGTGCCAGCAGTCCCTCCTACGAGCAGTACTTC.

This clone was detected once. The chain employs TRBV28 and TRBJ2-7; tentatively, D is TRBD2 (6 bases). The CDR3 runs 14 residues. Germline assignment: CDR1 MDHEN and CDR2 SYDVKM. V dropped 2 bases and J dropped 5 bases, with 13 bases sitting between them. This chain's CDR3 is CASSLLRGENEQYF. In DNA, the CDR3 is TGTGCCAGCAGTTTACTTCGCGGGGAAAACGAGCAGTACTTC. The full variable domain, with the rest looked up from reference TRBV28 and TRBJ2-7, is DVKVTQSSRYLVKRTGEKVFLECVQDMDHENMFWYRQDPGLGLRLIYFSYDVKMKEKGDIPEGYSVSREKKERFSLILESASTNQTSMYLCASSLLRGENEQYFGPGTRLTVT.

The chain couples TRBV7-2 to TRBJ2-1; TRBD2 might be the D (6 bases). The CDR3 spans 17 residues. CDR1 and CDR2 (germline): SGHTA, FQGNSA. V was trimmed by 5 bases and J by 5 bases, leaving 22 bases between them. DNA of the CDR3: TGTGCCAGCAGCCTCTCAGCAGGGAGGACACCGAACAATGAGCAGTTCTTC. It specifies CASSLSAGRTPNNEQFF.

In the case of this clone: Other DNA variants within this sample encode the same CDR3. The chain has TRBV30 and TRBJ1-2; no clear D. The CDR3 extends over 13 amino acids. Germline V CDR1 and CDR2: GTSNPN, SVGIG (reference sequence). Trimming took off 3 bases at V and 6 bases at J, with 14 bases between the two ends. The CDR3 region is CAWSVGQPDGYTF. CDR3 nucleotides: TGTGCCTGGAGCGTGGGCCAGCCGGATGGCTACACCTTC.

V is TRBV30 and J is TRBJ1-5; the match to TRBD1 covers 7 bases. The ends lost 8 bases at V and 0 bases at J; junction bases unmatched: 7. Germline CDR1 is GTSNPN and CDR2 is SVGIG (reference sequence). The CDR3 length is 14 residues. This CDR3 is CAQEQGFSNQPQHF. CDR3 coding DNA: TGTGCCCAAGAACAGGGGTTTAGCAATCAGCCCCAGCATTTT.

This chain joins TRBV5-6 and TRBJ1-2, with 8 bases fitting TRBD1. Germline CDR1 SGHDT, CDR2 YYEEEE. This CDR3 is built from 15 residues. Unmatched junction bases numbered 12, after V lost 4 bases and J lost 7 bases. The CDR3 sequence: CASSPDGTGFFGYTF. In DNA form, the CDR3 reads TGTGCCAGCAGCCCGGACGGGACAGGCTTCTTTGGCTACACCTTC.

The CDR3 is CASSLFAENTEAFF. The CDR3 region has the DNA TGTGCCAGCAGTTTATTTGCAGAGAACACTGAAGCTTTCTTT. The chain carries TRBV27 and TRBJ1-1; D is uncertain. The CDR3 sequence is 14 residues long. V was shortened by 1 base and J by 1 base, with 7 bases between the two germline ends. Looked up from germline, CDR1 is MNHEY and CDR2 is SMNVEV (reference sequence).

The gene calls are TRBV5-1 and TRBJ2-2; a possible D gene is TRBD1 (6 bases). Germline V gene sequence: CDR1 SGHRS, CDR2 YFSETQ. The V end lost 2 bases, the J end lost 7 bases, and 9 bases lay between the germline ends. This CDR3 is 13 amino acids long. CDR3 protein: CASSFTGSGELFF. In nucleotides, the CDR3 is TGCGCCAGCAGCTTCACAGGGAGCGGGGAGCTGTTTTTT.

The CDR3 sequence is CAWSGGVRGYGYTF. The CDR3 DNA is TGTGCCTGGAGTGGGGGGGTTAGGGGCTATGGCTACACCTTC. The genes are TRBV30 and TRBJ1-2; TRBD1 is a possible D gene (5 bases). This CDR3 comprises 14 residues. V dropped 1 base and J dropped 4 bases, with 13 bases sitting between them. CDR1 is GTSNPN and CDR2 is SVGIG in the germline V gene (reference sequence).

The V gene is TRBV6-5, the J gene TRBJ1-1, with no clear D. The CDR3 contains 15 residues. CDR1 and CDR2 from the germline V gene are MNHEY and SVGAGI. With 5 bases removed from V and 0 bases from J, the gap between germline ends came to 13 bases. CDR3 sequence: CASSAGIGMNTEAFF. The CDR3 DNA reads as TGTGCCAGCAGTGCGGGTATAGGGATGAACACTGAAGCTTTCTTT.

The gene calls are TRBV6-5 and TRBJ2-7, with D perhaps matching TRBD1 (6 bases). The V gene lost 5 bases and the J gene lost 6 bases, with 17 bases spanning the gap. In germline, CDR1 is MNHEY, CDR2 SVGAGI. This CDR3 contains 14 residues. CDR3 protein: CASSPTGTRSEQYF. CDR3 coding DNA: TGTGCCAGCAGTCCTACAGGGACCAGGAGCGAGCAGTACTTC.

The rearrangement uses TRBV10-3 and TRBJ1-6; D is possibly TRBD1 (5 bases). The germline V gene encodes CDR1 ENHRY and CDR2 SYGVKD. V was cut by 3 bases and J by 10 bases, with 13 bases left in between. CDR3 length equals 14 residues. The DNA for the CDR3 is TGTGCCATCAGTGATGCGGGTGGGGGGTCACCCCTCCACTTT. Its protein is CAISDAGGGSPLHF.

J is TRBJ2-5 and V is TRBV13, with TRBD2 identical over 7 bases. Germline V gives CDR1 PRHDT, CDR2 FYEKMQ (reference sequence). The CDR3 spans 13 residues. Unmatched junction bases numbered 5, after V lost 5 bases and J lost 5 bases. In DNA form, the CDR3 reads TGTGCCAGCAGCCCCCGGGGGGTGGAGACCCAGTACTTC. As protein: CASSPRGVETQYF.

This rearrangement joins TRBV2 to TRBJ2-1; 8 bases fit TRBD2. Germline V gives CDR1 SNHLY, CDR2 FYNNEI. This CDR3 contains 15 residues. The J segment lost 3 bases and the V segment lost 6 bases, leaving 7 bases of the junction unmatched. CDR3 sequence: CASREPGGDYNEQFF. DNA of the CDR3: TGTGCCAGCAGAGAACCCGGGGGGGACTACAATGAGCAGTTCTTC. The full variable domain, with the rest looked up from reference TRBV2 and TRBJ2-1, is EPEVTQTPSHQVTQMGQEVILRCVPISNHLYFYWYRQILGQKVEFLVSFYNNEISEKSEIFDDQFSVERPDGSNFTLKIRSTKLEDSAMYFCASREPGGDYNEQFFGPGTRLTVL.

This clone was detected only a few times. The chain combines TRBV5-6 with TRBJ1-6, with 9 nucleotides matching TRBD1. The germline V gene encodes CDR1 SGHDT and CDR2 YYEEEE. The CDR3 sequence is 17 residues long. The trim removed 4 bases at V and 0 bases at J, leaving 5 bases unmatched. This CDR3 reads CASSRQGGNSYNSPLHF. In DNA form, the CDR3 reads TGTGCCAGCAGCCGACAGGGGGGGAACTCCTATAATTCACCCCTCCACTTT.

J is TRBJ2-2 and V is TRBV19; D is perhaps TRBD1 (5 bases). CDR1 and CDR2 from the germline V gene are LNHDA and SQIVND (reference sequence). The CDR3 loop spans 17 amino acids. The V end was cut by 0 bases, the J end by 5 bases, with 16 bases between. As DNA, the CDR3 is TGTGCCAGTAGTATAGAGACGGACACCCGAAGGACCGGGGAGCTGTTTTTT. This gives the protein CASSIETDTRRTGELFF.

This sequence joins TRBV10-1 and TRBJ2-7; a weak D match, TRBD1 (6 bases). The CDR3 is 15 residues long. Between the trimmed V and J ends, which lost 0 bases and 2 bases, there was a span of 11 bases. CDR1 and CDR2 from the germline V gene are WNHNN and SYGVQD (reference sequence). The CDR3 DNA sequence: TGCGCCAGCAGTGAGTCGGTGGCAGGGGCCTACGAGCAGTACTTC. Encoded protein: CASSESVAGAYEQYF.

The chain combines TRBV19 with TRBJ2-7; 9 nucleotides line up with TRBD1. This CDR3 has 15 amino acids. CDR1 and CDR2 (germline): LNHDA, SQIVND (reference sequence). Losses at the gene ends were 6 bases for V and 3 bases for J; bases not matched to a gene: 9. The CDR3 nucleotides read TGTGCCAGTAGCATACAGCCGGGACAGGGCTACGAGCAGTACTTC. Encoded protein: CASSIQPGQGYEQYF.

This clone was counted a few times. The chain carries TRBV25-1 and TRBJ2-3; D perhaps matches TRBD1 (5 bases). V lost 2 bases to trimming and J lost 6 bases, with 12 bases between them. Germline V gene data show CDR1 as MGHDK and CDR2 as SYGVNS. This CDR3 contains 14 residues. The CDR3 reads CASSEARVADTQYF. The CDR3 region has the DNA TGTGCCAGCAGTGAAGCCAGGGTGGCGGATACGCAGTATTTT.

The rearrangement joins TRBV9 to TRBJ1-1, with unresolved D. Trimming stripped 5 bases from V and 1 base from J, with 9 bases between. CDR1 is SGDLS, CDR2 YYNGEE, per germline. There are 13 residues in the CDR3. The DNA for the CDR3 is TGTGCCAGCAGTGCGACACGGAACACTGAAGCTTTCTTT. Translated, it gives CASSATRNTEAFF.

The V and J genes are TRBV30 and TRBJ1-5; D perhaps matches TRBD1 (5 bases). The CDR3 covers 13 residues. V lost 7 bases to trimming and J lost 0 bases, with 10 bases between them. Germline V gives CDR1 GTSNPN, CDR2 SVGIG (reference sequence). The CDR3 here is CAFDSDSNQPQHF. The DNA of the CDR3 is TGTGCCTTTGACAGCGATAGCAATCAGCCCCAGCATTTT.

The chain is built from TRBV4-1 and TRBJ1-5; 8 nucleotides match TRBD1. Germline V gives CDR1 MGHRA, CDR2 YSYEKL. CDR3 length: 17 amino acids. Unmatched junction bases numbered 12, after V lost 1 base and J lost 7 bases. DNA for the CDR3: TGCGCCAGCAGCCAAGCTCTGGGGACAGGAGCCCGGCAGCCCCAGCATTTT. It codes for CASSQALGTGARQPQHF.

This clone was seen once. The rearrangement links TRBV4-1 to TRBJ1-5, with unresolved D. The ends were cut back, 5 bases at V and 6 bases at J, with 14 bases in the middle. The CDR3 loop spans 14 amino acids. CDR1 and CDR2 from the germline V gene are MGHRA and YSYEKL. CDR3 sequence reads: CASSDGPGGQPQHF. The DNA of the CDR3 is TGCGCCAGCAGCGACGGGCCGGGAGGTCAGCCCCAGCATTTT.

This clone showed up just a few times. This chain joins TRBV5-4 and TRBJ1-2; weak D call: TRBD1 (6 bases). Trimming shortened V by 1 base and J by 6 bases, and 10 bases separated the two germline ends. The CDR3 consists of 13 residues. Germline-derived CDR1 and CDR2 are SGHNT and YYREEE (reference sequence). CDR3 residues: CASSLPGTNGYTF. The CDR3 DNA reads as TGTGCCAGCAGCTTGCCAGGGACAAATGGCTACACCTTC.

The rearrangement uses TRBV6-1 and TRBJ2-1; 10 nucleotides agree with TRBD1. The CDR3 has 11 residues. In germline, CDR1 is MNHNS, CDR2 SASEGT. V shed 8 bases and J 15 bases; nucleotides not matched to a gene: 7. CDR3: CASPWGQGWFF. The CDR3 nucleotides read TGTGCCAGCCCTTGGGGACAGGGGTGGTTCTTC.

J is TRBJ2-3 and V is TRBV5-1, with D possibly matching TRBD2 (5 bases). Trimming took 4 bases from V and 6 from J, leaving 15 bases between them. Germline assignment: CDR1 SGHRS and CDR2 YFSETQ. The CDR3 totals 14 residues. The CDR3 is CASSGSTSLDTQYF. Here the CDR3 DNA reads TGCGCCAGCAGCGGGAGCACTTCATTGGATACGCAGTATTTT.

The J gene is TRBJ1-6, the V gene TRBV2; a weak D match, TRBD1 (5 bases). Germline V CDR1 and CDR2: SNHLY, FYNNEI. This CDR3 spans 14 amino acids. V gave up 6 bases and J gave up 6 bases, with 12 bases separating them. The chain's CDR3 is CASRGVYINSPLHF. DNA of the CDR3: TGTGCCAGCAGAGGGGTGTATATTAATTCACCCCTCCACTTT.

J is TRBJ2-3 and V is TRBV19; TRBD1 matches 9 bases. The V and J ends lost 2 bases and 1 base, in that order; junction bases with no gene match: 4. CDR1 LNHDA and CDR2 SQIVND come from the germline V gene (reference sequence). CDR3 length equals 16 residues. CDR3 nucleotides: TGTGCCAGTAGTATATGGGGACAGGGAGGCACAGATACGCAGTATTTT. It translates to CASSIWGQGGTDTQYF.

This clone was detected only a few times. The chain carries TRBV7-8 and TRBJ1-5; D gene uncertain. Trimming cost V 5 bases and J 3 bases, with 11 bases left between them. Germline V gene lookup returns CDR1 SGHVS and CDR2 FQNEAQ. This CDR3 region has 14 residues. The CDR3 loop is CASSPAGINQPQHF. DNA for the CDR3: TGTGCCAGCAGCCCCGCAGGTATCAATCAGCCCCAGCATTTT.

The chain combines TRBV10-3 with TRBJ2-7; TRBD1 agrees at 9 bases. Per the germline V gene, CDR1 is ENHRY and CDR2 is SYGVKD. V shed 10 bases, J shed 6 bases, and the junction held 13 bases outside the gene matches. CDR3 size: 14 residues. The CDR3 reads CASLAGTGYAEQYF. The CDR3 DNA sequence: TGTGCCAGCCTCGCCGGGACAGGGTACGCCGAGCAGTACTTC.